Listed below are T cell receptor beta chains from one sample, sequenced in a study of shared clonotypes between healthy human individuals. The repertoire was sequenced with immunoSEQ multiplex PCR; TCRdb's copy has only in-frame clones and lacks some. The sample has 2,500,000 or so clones; 80% to 95% are singletons. Sequencing input: naive CD4+ T cells from PBMCs. Receptors were obtained from a man younger than 35 in good health. Some clones in this sample may be carry-over from other donors' samples. CDR3s include the opening cysteine and the closing phenylalanine or tryptophan. D genes are given only for firm matches.

d_call,v_call,j_call,cdr3_nt,cdr3_aa
-,TRBV19,TRBJ2-5,TGTGCCAGTAGGACCTCAGGGGCGCGGGAGACCCAGTACTTC,CASRTSGARETQYF
-,TRBV27,TRBJ1-5,TGTGCCAGCAGTTCAGGGGAAAATCAGCCCCAGCATTTT,CASSSGENQPQHF
TRBD2,TRBV5-1,TRBJ2-5,TGCGCCAGCAGCTTGGAAGCGGGAGGGTGGGAGACCCAGTACTTC,CASSLEAGGWETQYF
TRBD1,TRBV10-3,TRBJ1-4,TGTGCCATCAGTGGACCGGGACAGGGTGAAAAACTGTTTTTT,CAISGPGQGEKLFF
-,TRBV28,TRBJ2-7,TGTGCCAGCACTTCCGGGACTCTCGGGGAGCAGTACTTC,CASTSGTLGEQYF
-,TRBV28,TRBJ2-5,TGTGCCAGCAGTTTTTTGGGGGAAAAAGAGACCCAGTACTTC,CASSFLGEKETQYF
-,TRBV7-3,TRBJ2-3,TGTGCCAGCAGTCAGCGGACTAGCACAGATACGCAGTATTTT,CASSQRTSTDTQYF
TRBD1,TRBV28,TRBJ2-1,TGTGCCAGCAGTTTATTGGGGACAGCGTACAATGAGCAGTTCTTC,CASSLLGTAYNEQFF
-,TRBV2,TRBJ2-1,TGTGCCAGCAGTGACGTCGGCGGCTACAATGAGCAGTTCTTC,CASSDVGGYNEQFF
-,TRBV18,TRBJ1-1,TGTGTCAGCTCACCGGGTTTGGCCGCTGAAGCTTTCTTT,CVSSPGLAAEAFF
-,TRBV5-1,TRBJ1-1,TGCGCCAGCAGCCCAGGAGTTGAAGCTTTCTTT,CASSPGVEAFF
-,TRBV7-3,TRBJ2-7,TGTGCCAGCAGCCTAAGGACAAATACCTACGAGCAGTACTTC,CASSLRTNTYEQYF
TRBD1,TRBV28,TRBJ2-7,TGTGCCAGCAGCTGGGATATGCTGAGGGGGCAGTACGAGCAGTACTTC,CASSWDMLRGQYEQYF
-,TRBV5-1,TRBJ1-4,TGCGCCAGCAGCTTGGATTACTCTGGTCCTAGGAGCGAAAAACTGTTTTTT,CASSLDYSGPRSEKLFF
TRBD1,TRBV7-2,TRBJ1-1,TGTGCCAGCAGCAAACAGGGGGGGACCACTGAAGCTTTCTTT,CASSKQGGTTEAFF
TRBD1,TRBV6-5,TRBJ2-7,TGTGCCAGCAGTAGACAGGGGAGCGAGCAGTACTTC,CASSRQGSEQYF
TRBD2,TRBV5-1,TRBJ2-1,TGCGCCAGCAGCTCGACTAGCGGGACCAGAGGTGAGCAGTTCTTC,CASSSTSGTRGEQFF
-,TRBV30,TRBJ2-3,TGTGCCGGGATAAACCCCAGGGGAACAGATACGCAGTATTTT,CAGINPRGTDTQYF
TRBD2,TRBV19,TRBJ2-3,TGTGCCAGTAGTTCTTCCAGCGGGATTGATACGCAGTATTTT,CASSSSSGIDTQYF
TRBD2,TRBV5-6,TRBJ2-2,TGTGCCAGCAGCTTGGGACTAGCGAAAAACACCGGGGAGCTGTTTTTT,CASSLGLAKNTGELFF
TRBD1,TRBV18,TRBJ1-5,TGTGCCAGCTCACCGGGACAGGGGCGACTAAGGGGGGATCAGCCCCAGCATTTT,CASSPGQGRLRGDQPQHF
-,TRBV14,TRBJ1-2,TGTGCCAGCAGCCAAAGCGCCGGGGGCTATGGCTACACCTTC,CASSQSAGGYGYTF
-,TRBV11-2,TRBJ2-1,TGTGCCAGCAGCTCCGCGACTTTCTCCTACAATGAGCAGTTCTTC,CASSSATFSYNEQFF
TRBD1,TRBV27,TRBJ1-6,TGTGCCAGTAGACTCAGGGGGTCGAATTCACCCCTCCACTTT,CASRLRGSNSPLHF
-,TRBV2,TRBJ2-5,TGTGCCAGCAGTGAAAGATGGATCTGGGGGCCCGAGACCCAGTACTTC,CASSERWIWGPETQYF
-,TRBV18,TRBJ1-1,TGTGCCAGCTCACCCTGGACAGTTGTAAACACTGAAGCTTTCTTT,CASSPWTVVNTEAFF
TRBD1,TRBV5-1,TRBJ2-7,TGCGCCAGCAGCGGGACAGGGCACAACGAGCAGTACTTC,CASSGTGHNEQYF